This T cell receptor (beta chain) is from a study of T cell repertoires in aging, cancer and after chemotherapy. Study-level background: Pre- and post-chemotherapy samples were paired from chronic lymphocytic leukemia patients treated with fludarabine- or bendamustine-based regimens.

Findings of the study overall: Rebound thymic output was suggested by rising median generation probability during chemotherapy in each cancer cohort. Age-matched healthy donors had significantly more diverse, less clonal blood TCR repertoires than untreated cancer patients. These repertoire data do not allow conclusions about immunological memory after chemotherapy.

Germline V lookup: CDR1 KGHDR, CDR2 SFDVKD. The CDR3 runs to 15 residues. V lost 5 bases to trimming and J lost 7 bases, with 17 bases between them. Judged by abundance, this clonotype is large. Its target is not known. Multiplex touch-down PCR with TRB-A/B primers amplified rearranged V-D-J TRB sequences. Each CDR3 protein gets one entry after TCRdb re-called the multiplex PCR reads with MiXCR. The sample has approximately 1,800 distinct CDR3 sequences, around a fifth seen once; the top ten hold about 60%. Amplification of TCR beta used genomic DNA extracted from peripheral blood. Sequenced input: blood. The J gene is TRBJ2-1, the V gene TRBV24-1; D may be TRBD2 (5 bases). The sequence derives from a human donor with a blood cancer. The CDR3 is CATSATPDRGNEQFF. CDR3 coding DNA: TGTGCCACCAGTGCTACTCCCGACCGAGGGAATGAGCAGTTCTTC.